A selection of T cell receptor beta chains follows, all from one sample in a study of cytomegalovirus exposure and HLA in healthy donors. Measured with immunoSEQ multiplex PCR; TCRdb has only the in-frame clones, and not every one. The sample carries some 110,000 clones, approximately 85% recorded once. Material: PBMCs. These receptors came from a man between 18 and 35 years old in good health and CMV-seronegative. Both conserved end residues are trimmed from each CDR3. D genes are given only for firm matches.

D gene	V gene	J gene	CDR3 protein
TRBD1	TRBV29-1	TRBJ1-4	SASQGGNEKLF
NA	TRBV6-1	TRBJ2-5	ASSEVHIIGQETQY
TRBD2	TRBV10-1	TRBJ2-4	ASSDRAGVKNIQY
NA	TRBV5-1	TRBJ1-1	ASSLELLNTEAF
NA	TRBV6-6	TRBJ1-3	ASRGGTSGNTIY
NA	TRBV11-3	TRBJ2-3	ASSFGQVADTQY
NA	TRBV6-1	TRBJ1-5	ASIPGHSWGPQH
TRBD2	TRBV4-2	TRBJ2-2	ASSQEVAGAANTGELF
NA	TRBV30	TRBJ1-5	AWSVGGGISNQPQH
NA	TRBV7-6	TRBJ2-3	ASSLLPTSSITDTQY
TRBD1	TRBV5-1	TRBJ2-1	ASSFDRGSGF
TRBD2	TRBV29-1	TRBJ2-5	SVPTSGQETQY
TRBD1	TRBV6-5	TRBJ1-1	ASRTPGQMNTEAF
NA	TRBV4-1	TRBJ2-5	ASSQGQGKAETQY
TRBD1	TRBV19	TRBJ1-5	ASSIVQGGQPQH
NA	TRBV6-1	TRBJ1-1	ASSEGGVTEAF
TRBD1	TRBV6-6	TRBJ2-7	ASSYPQGIFYEQY
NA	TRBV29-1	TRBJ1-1	SVYTTENTEAF
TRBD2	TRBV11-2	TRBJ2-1	ASRSLADSSYNEQF
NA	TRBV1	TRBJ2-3	TSSQDYGRSPDTQY
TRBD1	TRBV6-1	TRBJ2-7	ASSALRTGNTYEQY
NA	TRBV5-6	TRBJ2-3	ASSLGLPGTDTQY
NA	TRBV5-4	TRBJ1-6	ASSLDGLLNSPLH
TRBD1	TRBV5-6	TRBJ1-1	ASSQGTGRGGTEAF
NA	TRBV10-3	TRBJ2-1	AIRDYTGLHNEQF
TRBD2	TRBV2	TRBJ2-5	ASSERAGARETQY
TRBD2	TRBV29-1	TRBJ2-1	SVATTSRNEQF
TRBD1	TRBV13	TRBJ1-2	ASSFLDRGNYGYT
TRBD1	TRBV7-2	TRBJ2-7	ASTSDYRGQEQY
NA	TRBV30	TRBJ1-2	AWSTGNRNGYT
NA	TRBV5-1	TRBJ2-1	ASSLQGSNDEQF
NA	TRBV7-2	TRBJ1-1	ASSPPADRALEAF
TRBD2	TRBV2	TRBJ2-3	ASRGTSGMGTDTQY
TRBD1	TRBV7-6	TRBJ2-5	ASSPKGRQGLDEETQY
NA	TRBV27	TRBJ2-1	ASSPGGPSYNEQF
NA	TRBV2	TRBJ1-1	ASLEGPGGEAF
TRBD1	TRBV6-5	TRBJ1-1	ASRQGAGTEAF
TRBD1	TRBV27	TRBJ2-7	ASSSLGTGLRTYEQY
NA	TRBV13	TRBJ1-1	ASSLGHPNTEAF
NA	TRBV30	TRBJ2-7	AWSVRRDSSYEQY
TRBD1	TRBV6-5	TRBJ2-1	ASSTGQAGYNEQF
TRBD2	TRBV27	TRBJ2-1	ASSARGAGSQHEQF
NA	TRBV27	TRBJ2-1	ASSYLTGGLYNEQF
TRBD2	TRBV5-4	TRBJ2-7	ASSQAGGSSYEQY
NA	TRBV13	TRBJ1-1	ASSLVSGANTEAF
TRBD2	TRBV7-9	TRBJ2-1	ASGLGTNSLNEQF
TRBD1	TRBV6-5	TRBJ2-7	ASSKPGQGSYEQY
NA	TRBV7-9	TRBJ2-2	ASSLPVTGELF
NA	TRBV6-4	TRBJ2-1	ASSVSFRDNEQF
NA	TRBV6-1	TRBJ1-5	ASSELTGRNQPQH
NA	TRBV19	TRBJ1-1	ASSPDSYPAVTEAF